This T cell receptor beta chain stems from a study of cytomegalovirus exposure and HLA in healthy donors. For the study at large: Ancestry clustering placed 81% of more than 350 genotyped donors in the Caucasian-associated cluster.

Overall study results and limits: A few CMV-associated chains were confirmed in vitro to be specific for CMV antigens. The HLA-A and HLA-B alleles of most subjects were reportedly predicted accurately from TCR beta sequences.

The PCR was carried out with 60 Vbeta primers and 13 Jbeta primers. Generated by immunoSEQ multiplex PCR, the TCRdb table keeps only in-frame clones and is missing some. The sample holds approximately 110,000 clones. With regard to this clone: No antigen is known for it.

The V gene lost 6 bases and the J gene lost 0 bases, with 9 bases spanning the gap. The germline gives CDR1 LNHDA, CDR2 SQIVND (reference sequence). The CDR3 covers 13 residues. The sequencing sample was made of PBMCs. This chain joins TRBV19 and TRBJ2-7, with D possibly TRBD2 on 6 matching bases. This clonotype was obtained from a man in his thirties or forties in good health and CMV-seronegative. CDR3 sequence (DNA): TGTGCCAGTAGGGGACTGGACTCCTACGAGCAGTACTTC. As protein: CASRGLDSYEQYF.